This T cell receptor (beta chain) came from a study of human T cells and chemical hapten exposure. TCRdb independently ran MiXCR on the RACE reads; one entry per CDR3 protein. The sample includes approximately 43,000 distinct CDR3 sequences, under 4.5% of them seen just once. V trimming: 0 bases; J trimming: 5 bases; junction bases outside the gene matches: 15. This CDR3 has 20 amino acids. Germline CDR1 reads LGHDT; CDR2 reads YNNKEL (reference sequence). This clonotype was picked up many times. Indicated time point: patch test 1, 2 weeks after DPC sensitization. Treatment specified: therapeutic diphenylcyclopropenone sensitization with weekly scalp DPC. Unfractionated whole blood served as the source for total RNA extraction. Blood collection happened ahead of applying each patch test.

The rearrangement uses TRBV3-1 and TRBJ2-3, with 12 bases that match TRBD2. The receptor was isolated from a man aged 50 or older with alopecia areata. Some clones in this sample may be carry-over from other donors' samples. Here the sequenced sample was whole blood, taken in connection with sensitization to the hapten diphenylcyclopropenone (DPC). The DNA of the CDR3 is TGTGCCAGCAGCCAAGAGACTAGCGGGAGAGGGAAGTTTCGGGAAGATACGCAGTATTTT. This codes for CASSQETSGRGKFREDTQYF.